This TCR beta chain is drawn from a study of blood T cell repertoires in COVID-19. As for the study in general: Material from acute and convalescent COVID-19 was sourced from the United States, Italy and Spain. T cells, B-cell-depleted T cells, or PBMCs supplied cDNA or gDNA.

V lost 4 bases and J lost 2, with 11 bases in between. There are 15 residues in the CDR3. CDR1 is LGHDT, CDR2 YNNKEL, per germline (reference sequence). How the authors handled the data: Reference gene primer amplification in the assay estimated nucleated cell counts. TCRdb's copy holds only in-frame clones and misses some; the assay was immunoSEQ multiplex PCR. From that table come the V and J calls and clone size; the DNA was used to work out D and trimming. The data contain 250,000 to 300,000 clones, more than 85% of them singletons. The sample taken for sequencing was peripheral blood. The receptor was derived from a man aged 35-49 years with acute or convalescent COVID-19. The rearrangement joins TRBV3-1 (or the pseudogene TRBV3-2) to TRBJ2-2; weak D call: TRBD2 (6 bases). CDR3 nucleotide sequence: TGTGCCAGCAGCCTCGGGACTTTTAACACCGGGGAGCTGTTTTTT. It codes for CASSLGTFNTGELFF.